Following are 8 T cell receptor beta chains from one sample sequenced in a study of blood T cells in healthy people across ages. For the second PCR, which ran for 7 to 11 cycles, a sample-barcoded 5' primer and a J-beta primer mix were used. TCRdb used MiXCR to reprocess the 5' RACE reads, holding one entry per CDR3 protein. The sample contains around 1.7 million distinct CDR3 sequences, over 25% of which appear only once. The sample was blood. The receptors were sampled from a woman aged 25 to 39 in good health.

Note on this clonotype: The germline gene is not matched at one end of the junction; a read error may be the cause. The CDR3 region is CAISLAPAGGTSTDTQYF. The CDR3 DNA is TGCGCCATCAGCTTGGCCCCAGCGGGGGGCACTAGCACAGATACGCAGTATTTT. The gene calls are TRBV5-1 and TRBJ2-3; TRBD2 matches 9 bases. This CDR3 spans 18 amino acids. Germline V gene data show CDR1 as SGHRS and CDR2 as YFSETQ.

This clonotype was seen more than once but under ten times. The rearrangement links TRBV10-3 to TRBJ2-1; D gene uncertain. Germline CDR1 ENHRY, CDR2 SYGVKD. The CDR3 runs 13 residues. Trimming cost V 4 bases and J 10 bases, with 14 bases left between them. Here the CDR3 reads CAISGPSVGEQFF. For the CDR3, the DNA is TGTGCCATCAGTGGACCGTCGGTGGGGGAGCAGTTCTTC.

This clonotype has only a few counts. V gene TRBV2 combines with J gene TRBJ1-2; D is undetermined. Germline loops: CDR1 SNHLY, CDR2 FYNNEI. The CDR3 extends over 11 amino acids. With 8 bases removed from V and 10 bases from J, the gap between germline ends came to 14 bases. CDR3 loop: CASVRSQAYTF. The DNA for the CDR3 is TGTGCCAGCGTACGGTCCCAGGCCTACACCTTC.

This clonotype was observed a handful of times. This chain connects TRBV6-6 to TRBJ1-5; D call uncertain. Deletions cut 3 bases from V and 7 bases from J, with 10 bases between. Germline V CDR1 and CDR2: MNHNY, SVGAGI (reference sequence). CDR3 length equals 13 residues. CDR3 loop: CASSYRGSQPQHF. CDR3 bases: TGTGCCAGCAGTTATAGAGGGTCCCAGCCCCAGCATTTT.

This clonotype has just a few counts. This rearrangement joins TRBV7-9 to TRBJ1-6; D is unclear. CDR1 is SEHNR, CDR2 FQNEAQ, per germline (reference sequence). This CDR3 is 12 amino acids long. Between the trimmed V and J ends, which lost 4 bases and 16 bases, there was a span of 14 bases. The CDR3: CASSWREGRLHF. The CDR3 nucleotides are TGTGCCAGCAGCTGGCGGGAAGGGAGACTCCACTTT.

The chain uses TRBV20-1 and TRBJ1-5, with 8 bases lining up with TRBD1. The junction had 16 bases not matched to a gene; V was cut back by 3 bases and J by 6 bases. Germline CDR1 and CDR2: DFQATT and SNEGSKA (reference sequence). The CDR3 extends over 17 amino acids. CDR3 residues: CSASASHWTGTGQPQHF. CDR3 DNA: TGCAGTGCTAGTGCCTCTCATTGGACAGGGACGGGTCAGCCCCAGCATTTT.

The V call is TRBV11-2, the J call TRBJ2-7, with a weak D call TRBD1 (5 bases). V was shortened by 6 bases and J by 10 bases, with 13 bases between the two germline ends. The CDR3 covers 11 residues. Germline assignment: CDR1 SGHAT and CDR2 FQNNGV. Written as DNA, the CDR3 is TGTGCCAGCAGTCCCGACAGCGATCAGTACTTC. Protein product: CASSPDSDQYF.

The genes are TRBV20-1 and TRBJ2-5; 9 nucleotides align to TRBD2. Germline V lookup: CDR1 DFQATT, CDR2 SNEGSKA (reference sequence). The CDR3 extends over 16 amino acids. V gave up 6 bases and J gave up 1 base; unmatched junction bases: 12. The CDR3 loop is CSAYSVGGGAQETQYF. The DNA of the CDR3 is TGCAGTGCCTACTCTGTGGGCGGGGGGGCCCAAGAGACCCAGTACTTC.